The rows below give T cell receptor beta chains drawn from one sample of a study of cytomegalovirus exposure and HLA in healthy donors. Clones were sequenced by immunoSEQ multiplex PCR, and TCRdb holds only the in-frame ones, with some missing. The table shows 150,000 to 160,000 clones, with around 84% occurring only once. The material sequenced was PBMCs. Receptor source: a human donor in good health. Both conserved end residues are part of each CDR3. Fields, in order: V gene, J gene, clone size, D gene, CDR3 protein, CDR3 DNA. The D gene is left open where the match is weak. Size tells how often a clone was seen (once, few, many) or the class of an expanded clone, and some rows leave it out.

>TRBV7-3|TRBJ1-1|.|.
CASSPSPGVTEAFF
TGTGCCAGCAGCCCTAGTCCGGGGGTAACTGAAGCTTTCTTT
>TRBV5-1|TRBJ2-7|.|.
CASSSSGDVAAEQYF
TGCGCCAGCAGCTCCTCAGGGGATGTGGCGGCCGAGCAGTACTTC
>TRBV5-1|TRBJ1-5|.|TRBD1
CASSLPSPETGNQPQHF
TGCGCCAGCAGCTTGCCCTCCCCCGAGACAGGGAATCAGCCCCAGCATTTT
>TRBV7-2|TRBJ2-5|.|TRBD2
CASSPHSGRAKETQYF
TGTGCCAGCAGCCCCCACAGCGGGAGGGCCAAAGAGACCCAGTACTTC
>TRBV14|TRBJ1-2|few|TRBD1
CASSWTGRSGYTF
TGTGCCAGCAGCTGGACAGGGAGGTCTGGCTACACCTTC
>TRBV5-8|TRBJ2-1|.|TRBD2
CASSRSGSSYNEQFF
TGTGCCAGCAGCCGTAGCGGGAGCTCCTACAATGAGCAGTTCTTC
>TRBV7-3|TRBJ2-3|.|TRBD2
CASSLEGASGRADTQYF
TGTGCCAGCAGCTTAGAGGGTGCGAGCGGGAGGGCAGATACGCAGTATTTT
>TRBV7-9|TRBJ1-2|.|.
CASEKERNYGYTF
TGTGCCAGCGAGAAAGAACGTAACTATGGCTACACCTTC
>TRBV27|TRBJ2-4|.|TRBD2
CASSLGSGRAKNIQYF
TGTGCCAGCAGTCTCGGTAGCGGGAGGGCCAAAAACATTCAGTACTTC
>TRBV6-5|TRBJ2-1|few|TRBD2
CASSSREVQFF
TGTGCCTCAAGCAGCCGGGAGGTGCAGTTCTTC
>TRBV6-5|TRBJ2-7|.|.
CASSGRVSYEQYF
TGTGCCAGCAGTGGGCGGGTTTCCTACGAGCAGTACTTC
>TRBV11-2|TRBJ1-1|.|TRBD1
CASSLMGTGGTEAFF
TGTGCCAGCAGCTTAATGGGGACAGGGGGCACTGAAGCTTTCTTT
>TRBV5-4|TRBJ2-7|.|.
CASSFPGSSYEQYF
TGTGCCAGCAGCTTCCCAGGTTCTTCCTACGAGCAGTACTTC
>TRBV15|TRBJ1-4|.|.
CATSRFREAPEKLFF
TGTGCCACCAGCAGATTCCGGGAAGCTCCGGAAAAACTGTTTTTT
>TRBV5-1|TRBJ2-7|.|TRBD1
CASSLGQGHTYEQYF
TGCGCCAGCAGCTTGGGACAGGGACATACCTACGAGCAGTACTTC
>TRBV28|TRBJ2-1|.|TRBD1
CASSSGTGGNEQFF
TGTGCCAGCAGCTCCGGGACAGGGGGCAATGAGCAGTTCTTC
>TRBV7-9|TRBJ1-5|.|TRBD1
CASSSLPGTGTGGDQPQHF
TGTGCCAGCAGCTCGCTCCCCGGTACCGGGACAGGGGGGGATCAGCCCCAGCATTTT
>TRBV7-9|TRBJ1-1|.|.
CASSLDSRTEAFF
TGTGCCAGCAGCCTAGACAGCCGAACTGAAGCTTTCTTT
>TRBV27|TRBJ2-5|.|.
CASSSIRGAQETQYF
TGTGCCAGCAGTTCCATTCGGGGGGCCCAAGAGACCCAGTACTTC
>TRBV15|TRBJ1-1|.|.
CATSRSGDGTEAFF
TGTGCCACCAGCAGGTCAGGGGATGGCACTGAAGCTTTCTTT
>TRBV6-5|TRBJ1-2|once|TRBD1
CASSDRTGVHTTF
TGTGCCAGCAGTGACCGGACAGGGGTTCATACCACCTTC
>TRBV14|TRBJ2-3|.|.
CASSLSADTQYF
TGTGCCAGCAGTCTCTCGGCAGATACGCAGTATTTT
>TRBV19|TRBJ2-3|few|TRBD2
CASSMGTSGSSTQYF
TGTGCCAGTAGTATGGGGACTAGCGGGAGTTCTACGCAGTATTTT
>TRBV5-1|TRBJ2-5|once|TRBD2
CASSLTMGTSTKETQYF
TGCGCCAGCAGCTTGACGATGGGGACTAGCACAAAGGAGACCCAGTACTTC
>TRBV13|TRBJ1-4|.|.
CATQEAGTNEKLFF
TGTGCCACCCAAGAGGCGGGAACTAATGAAAAACTGTTTTTT
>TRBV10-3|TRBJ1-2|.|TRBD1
CAISDVARGNGYTF
TGTGCCATCAGTGATGTTGCCAGGGGGAATGGCTACACCTTC
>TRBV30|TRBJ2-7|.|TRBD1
CAWSVEGTGRMERHF
TGTGCCTGGAGTGTAGAGGGGACAGGTCGGATGGAGCGCCACTTC
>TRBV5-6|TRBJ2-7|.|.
CASSQGLAYEQYF
TGTGCCAGCAGCCAGGGACTTGCCTACGAGCAGTACTTC
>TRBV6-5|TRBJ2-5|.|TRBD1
CASSYTSGTVKTQYF
TGTGCCAGCAGTTACACGTCCGGGACAGTTAAGACCCAGTACTTC
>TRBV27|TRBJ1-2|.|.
CARITCKDRVPNYGYTF
TGTGCCAGAATTACCTGCAAAGACAGAGTACCGAACTATGGCTACACCTTC
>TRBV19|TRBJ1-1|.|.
CASSIPGFPNTEAFF
TGTGCCAGTAGTATACCCGGGTTCCCGAACACTGAAGCTTTCTTT
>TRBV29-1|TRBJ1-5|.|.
CSVGRDSNQPQHF
TGCAGCGTTGGGCGGGACAGCAATCAGCCCCAGCATTTT
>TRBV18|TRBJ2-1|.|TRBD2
CASSPPRAGGGYNEQFF
TGTGCCAGCTCACCACCTCGAGCGGGAGGGGGGTACAATGAGCAGTTCTTC
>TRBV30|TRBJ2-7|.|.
CACSGAGGVTYEQYF
TGTGCCTGCAGTGGGGCGGGCGGGGTGACCTACGAGCAGTACTTC
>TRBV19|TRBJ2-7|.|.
CASSIRGSDEQYF
TGTGCCAGTAGTATCAGGGGAAGCGACGAGCAGTACTTC
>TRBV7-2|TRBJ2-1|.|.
CASSLRSPAEQFF
TGTGCCAGCAGCCTAAGGAGTCCGGCGGAGCAGTTCTTC
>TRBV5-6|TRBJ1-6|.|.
CASSFSPAPLGDSPLHF
TGTGCCAGCAGCTTTAGTCCGGCGCCCCTCGGGGATTCACCCCTCCACTTT
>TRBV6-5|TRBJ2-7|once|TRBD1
CASSYDRGYEQYF
TGTGCCAGCAGTTACGACAGGGGCTACGAGCAGTACTTC
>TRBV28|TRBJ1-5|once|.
CASTVPEGNQPQHF
TGTGCCAGCACCGTTCCGGAGGGCAATCAGCCCCAGCATTTT
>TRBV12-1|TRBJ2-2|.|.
CASRGLAGGGAGELFF
TGTGCCAGCAGGGGACTAGCGGGAGGGGGAGCCGGGGAGCTGTTTTTT
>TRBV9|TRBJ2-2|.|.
CASSVVSLTGELFF
TGTGCCAGCAGCGTAGTATCACTTACCGGGGAGCTGTTTTTT
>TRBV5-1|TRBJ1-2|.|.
CASSLGAGPNYGYTF
TGCGCCAGCAGCTTGGGTGCGGGGCCGAACTATGGCTACACCTTC
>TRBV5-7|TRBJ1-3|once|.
CASSCHTFPGNTIYF
TGTGCCAGCAGCTGCCACACCTTCCCCGGAAACACCATATATTTT
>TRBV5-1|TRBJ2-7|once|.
CASSLAVDSALYEQYF
TGCGCCAGCAGCTTGGCAGTGGACAGTGCCCTATACGAGCAGTACTTC
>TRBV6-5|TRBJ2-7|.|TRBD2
CASQSKGTSAHEQYF
TGTGCCAGCCAATCAAAGGGGACTAGCGCCCACGAGCAGTACTTC